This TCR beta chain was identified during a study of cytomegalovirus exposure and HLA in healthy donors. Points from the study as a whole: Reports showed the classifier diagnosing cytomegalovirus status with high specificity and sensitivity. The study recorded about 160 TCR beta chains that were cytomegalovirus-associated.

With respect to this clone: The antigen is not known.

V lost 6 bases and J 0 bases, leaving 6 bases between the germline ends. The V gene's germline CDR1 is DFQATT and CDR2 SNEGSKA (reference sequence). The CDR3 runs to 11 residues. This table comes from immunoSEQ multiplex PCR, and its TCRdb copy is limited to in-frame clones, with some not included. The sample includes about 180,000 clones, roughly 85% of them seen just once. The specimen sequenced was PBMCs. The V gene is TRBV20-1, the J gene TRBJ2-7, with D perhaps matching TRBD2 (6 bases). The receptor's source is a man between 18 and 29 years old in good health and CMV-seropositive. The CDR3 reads CSATSSYEQYF. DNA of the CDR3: TGCAGTGCGACTAGCTCCTACGAGCAGTACTTC.